The clone carrying this T cell receptor (beta chain) was picked up a small number of times. Its matching antigen is unknown. Looked up from germline, CDR1 is MDHEN and CDR2 is SYDVKM. The CDR3 has 12 residues. V was cut by 5 bases and J by 6 bases, with 11 bases left in between. The use of a sample-barcoded 5' primer and a J-beta primer mix characterized a second PCR of roughly 7 to 11 cycles. In TCRdb, the 5' RACE reads were re-called with MiXCR into one record per CDR3 protein. The table lists 1.5 million to 2 million distinct CDR3 sequences, about two fifths of them singletons, with 23% in the top ten. This specimen belongs to a study of blood T cells in healthy people across ages. All donors came from Russia, were Caucasian and healthy, and spanned ages about 6 to 90. Per-sample PBMC isolation yielded at least 7 million cells. Broader study findings: With unsorted PBMCs, a conclusive comparison of naive versus antigen-experienced cells was not possible. CMV infection status of these donors was not known.

Sequencing was performed on blood. This sequence joins TRBV28 and TRBJ2-7; tentative D call: TRBD1 (6 bases). This clonotype was obtained from a human donor in good health. CDR3 in DNA: TGTGCCAGCAGTGGACAGACCCTCGAGCAGTACTTC. This translates into CASSGQTLEQYF.